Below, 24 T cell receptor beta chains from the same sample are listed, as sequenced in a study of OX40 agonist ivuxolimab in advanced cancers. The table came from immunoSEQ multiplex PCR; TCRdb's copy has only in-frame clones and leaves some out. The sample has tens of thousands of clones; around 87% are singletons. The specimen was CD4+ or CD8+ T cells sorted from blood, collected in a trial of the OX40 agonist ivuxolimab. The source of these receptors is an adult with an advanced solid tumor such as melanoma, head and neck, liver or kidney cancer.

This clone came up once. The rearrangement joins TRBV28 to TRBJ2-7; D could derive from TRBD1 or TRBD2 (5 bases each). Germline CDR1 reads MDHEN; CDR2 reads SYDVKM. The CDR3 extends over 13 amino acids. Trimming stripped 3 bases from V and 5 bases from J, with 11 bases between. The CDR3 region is CASSFGANDEQYF. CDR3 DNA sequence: TGTGCCAGCAGTTTCGGGGCAAACGACGAGCAGTACTTC.

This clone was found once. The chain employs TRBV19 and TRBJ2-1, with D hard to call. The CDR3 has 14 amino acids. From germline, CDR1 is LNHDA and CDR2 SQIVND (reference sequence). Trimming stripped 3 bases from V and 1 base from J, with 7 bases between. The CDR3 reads CASSMLGSYNEQFF. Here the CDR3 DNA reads TGTGCCAGTAGTATGCTCGGGTCCTACAATGAGCAGTTCTTC. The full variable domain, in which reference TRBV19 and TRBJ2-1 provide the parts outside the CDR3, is DGGITQSPKYLFRKEGQNVTLSCEQNLNHDAMYWYRQDPGQGLRLIYYSQIVNDFQKGDIAEGYSVSREKKESFPLTVTSAQKNPTAFYLCASSMLGSYNEQFFGPGTRLTVL.

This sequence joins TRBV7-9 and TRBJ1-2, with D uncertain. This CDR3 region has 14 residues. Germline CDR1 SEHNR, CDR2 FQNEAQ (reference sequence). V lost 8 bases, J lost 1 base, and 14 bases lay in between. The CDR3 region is CASSQSSGNYGYTF. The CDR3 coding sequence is TGTGCCAGCTCCCAGTCGAGTGGTAACTATGGCTACACCTTC. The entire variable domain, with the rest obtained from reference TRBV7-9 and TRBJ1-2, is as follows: DTGVSQNPRHKITKRGQNVTFRCDPISEHNRLYWYRQTLGQGPEFLTYFQNEAQLEKSRLLSDRFSAERPKGSFSTLEIQRTEQGDSAMYLCASSQSSGNYGYTFGSGTRLTVV.

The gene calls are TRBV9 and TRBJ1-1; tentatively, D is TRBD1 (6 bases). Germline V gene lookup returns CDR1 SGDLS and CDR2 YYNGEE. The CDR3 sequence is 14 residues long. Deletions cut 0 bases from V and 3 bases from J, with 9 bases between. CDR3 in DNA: TGTGCCAGCAGCGTAGAGGACAGTTACACTGAAGCTTTCTTT. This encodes CASSVEDSYTEAFF.

For the CDR3, the DNA is TGTGCCAGCAGGGGGGACAGAAACACCGGGGAGCTGTTTTTT. Its translation: CASRGDRNTGELFF. The gene calls are TRBV6-6 and TRBJ2-2; TRBD1 agrees at 7 bases. CDR1 MNHNY and CDR2 SVGAGI come from the germline V gene (reference sequence). Trimming took 6 bases from V and 2 from J; bases not matched to a gene: 3. CDR3 length: 14 residues.

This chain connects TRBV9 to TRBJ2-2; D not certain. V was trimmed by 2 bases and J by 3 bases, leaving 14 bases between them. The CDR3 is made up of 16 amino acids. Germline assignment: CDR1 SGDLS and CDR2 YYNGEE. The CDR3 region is CASSVKQFTDTGELFF. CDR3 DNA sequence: TGTGCCAGCAGCGTGAAGCAGTTTACGGACACCGGGGAGCTGTTTTTT.

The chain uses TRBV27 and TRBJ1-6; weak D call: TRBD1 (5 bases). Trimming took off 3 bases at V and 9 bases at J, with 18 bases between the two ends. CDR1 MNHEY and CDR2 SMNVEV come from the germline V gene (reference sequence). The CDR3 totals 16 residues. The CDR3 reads CASSFSPTGFGSPLHF. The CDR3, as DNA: TGTGCCAGCAGTTTTTCGCCAACAGGCTTCGGTTCACCCCTCCACTTT.

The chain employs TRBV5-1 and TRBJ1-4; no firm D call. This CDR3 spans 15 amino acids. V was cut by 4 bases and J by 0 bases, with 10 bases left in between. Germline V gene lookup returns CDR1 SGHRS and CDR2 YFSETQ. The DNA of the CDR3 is TGCGCCAGCAGCCCAAGAGATGCAACTAATGAAAAACTGTTTTTT. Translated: CASSPRDATNEKLFF.

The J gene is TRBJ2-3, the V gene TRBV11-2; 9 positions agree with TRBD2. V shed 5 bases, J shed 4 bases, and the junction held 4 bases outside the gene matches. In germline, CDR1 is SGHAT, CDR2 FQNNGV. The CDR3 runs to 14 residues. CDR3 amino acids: CASSLSGRPDTQYF. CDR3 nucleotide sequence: TGTGCCAGCAGCCTTAGCGGGAGACCAGATACGCAGTATTTT.

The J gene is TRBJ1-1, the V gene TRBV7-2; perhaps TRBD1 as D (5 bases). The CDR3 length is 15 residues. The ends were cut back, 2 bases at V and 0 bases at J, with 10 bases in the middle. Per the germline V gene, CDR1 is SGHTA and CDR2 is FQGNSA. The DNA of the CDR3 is TGTGCCAGCAGCTTAAGCGGGGCCATGAACACTGAAGCTTTCTTT. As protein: CASSLSGAMNTEAFF.

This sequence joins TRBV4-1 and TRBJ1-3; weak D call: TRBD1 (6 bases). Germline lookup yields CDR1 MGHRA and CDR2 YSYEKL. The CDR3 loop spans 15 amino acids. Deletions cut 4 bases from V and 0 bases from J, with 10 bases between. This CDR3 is CASSLGQISGNTIYF. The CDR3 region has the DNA TGCGCCAGCAGCCTAGGACAGATCTCTGGAAACACCATATATTTT.

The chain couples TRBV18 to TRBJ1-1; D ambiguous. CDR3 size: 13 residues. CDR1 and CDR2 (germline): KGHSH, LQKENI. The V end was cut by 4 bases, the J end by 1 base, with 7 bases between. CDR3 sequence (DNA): TGTGCCAGCTCACTTGGGGAGAACACTGAAGCTTTCTTT. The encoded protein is CASSLGENTEAFF. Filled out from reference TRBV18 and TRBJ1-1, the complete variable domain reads NAGVMQNPRHLVRRRGQEARLRCSPMKGHSHVYWYRQLPEEGLKFMVYLQKENIIDESGMPKERFSAEFPKEGPSILRIQQVVRGDSAAYFCASSLGENTEAFFGQGTRLTVV.

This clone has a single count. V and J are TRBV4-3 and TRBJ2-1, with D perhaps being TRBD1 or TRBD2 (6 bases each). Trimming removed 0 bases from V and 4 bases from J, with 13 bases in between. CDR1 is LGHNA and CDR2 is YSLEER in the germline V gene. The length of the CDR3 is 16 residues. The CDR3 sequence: CASSQDLGGPYNEQFF. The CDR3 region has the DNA TGCGCCAGCAGCCAAGATTTGGGGGGCCCTTACAATGAGCAGTTCTTC.

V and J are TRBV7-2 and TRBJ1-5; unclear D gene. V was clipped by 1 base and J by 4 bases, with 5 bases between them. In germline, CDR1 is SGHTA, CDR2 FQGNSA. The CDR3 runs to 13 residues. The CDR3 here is CASSLEQNQPQHF. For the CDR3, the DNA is TGTGCCAGCAGCTTAGAACAGAATCAGCCCCAGCATTTT.

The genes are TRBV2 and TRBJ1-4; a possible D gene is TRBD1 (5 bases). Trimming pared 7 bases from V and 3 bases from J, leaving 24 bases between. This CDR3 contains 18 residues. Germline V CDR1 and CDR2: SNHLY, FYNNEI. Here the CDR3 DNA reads TGTGCCAGCAAAGAAAGGGAGAGCGTTGCGGGGGCTAATGAAAAACTGTTTTTT. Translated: CASKERESVAGANEKLFF.

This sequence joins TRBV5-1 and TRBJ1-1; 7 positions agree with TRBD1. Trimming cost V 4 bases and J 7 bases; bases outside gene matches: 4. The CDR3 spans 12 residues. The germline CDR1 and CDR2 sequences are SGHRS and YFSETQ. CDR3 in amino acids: CASSRDRDEAFF. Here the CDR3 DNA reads TGCGCCAGCAGCCGAGACAGGGATGAAGCTTTCTTT.

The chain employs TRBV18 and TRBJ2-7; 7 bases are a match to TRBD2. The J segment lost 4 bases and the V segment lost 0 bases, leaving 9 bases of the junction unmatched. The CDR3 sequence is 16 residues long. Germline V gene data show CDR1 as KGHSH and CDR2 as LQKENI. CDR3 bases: TGTGCCAGCTCACCACCGACCCGGGAGGTTGGTTACGAGCAGTACTTC. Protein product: CASSPPTREVGYEQYF. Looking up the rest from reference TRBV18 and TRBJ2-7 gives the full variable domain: NAGVMQNPRHLVRRRGQEARLRCSPMKGHSHVYWYRQLPEEGLKFMVYLQKENIIDESGMPKERFSAEFPKEGPSILRIQQVVRGDSAAYFCASSPPTREVGYEQYFGPGTRLTVT.

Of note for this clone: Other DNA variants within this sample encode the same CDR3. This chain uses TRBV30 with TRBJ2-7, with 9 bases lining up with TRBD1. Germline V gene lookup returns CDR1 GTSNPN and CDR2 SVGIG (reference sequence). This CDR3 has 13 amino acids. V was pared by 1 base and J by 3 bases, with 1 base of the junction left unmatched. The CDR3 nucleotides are TGTGCCTGGAGTGCGGACAGGGGCTACGAGCAGTACTTC. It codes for CAWSADRGYEQYF.

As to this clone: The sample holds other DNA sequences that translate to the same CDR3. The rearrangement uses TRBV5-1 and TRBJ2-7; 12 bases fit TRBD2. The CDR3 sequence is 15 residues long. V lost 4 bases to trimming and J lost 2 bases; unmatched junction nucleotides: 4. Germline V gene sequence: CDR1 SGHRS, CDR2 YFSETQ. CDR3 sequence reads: CASSQTSGRTYEQYF. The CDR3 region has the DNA TGCGCCAGCAGCCAAACTAGCGGGAGGACCTACGAGCAGTACTTC.

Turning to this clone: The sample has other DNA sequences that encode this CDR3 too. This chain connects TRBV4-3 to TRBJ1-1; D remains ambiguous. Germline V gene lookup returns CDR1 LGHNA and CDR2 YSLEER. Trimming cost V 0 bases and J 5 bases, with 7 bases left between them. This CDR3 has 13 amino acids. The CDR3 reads CASSQDRTTEAFF. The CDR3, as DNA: TGCGCCAGCAGCCAAGATCGGACGACTGAAGCTTTCTTT.

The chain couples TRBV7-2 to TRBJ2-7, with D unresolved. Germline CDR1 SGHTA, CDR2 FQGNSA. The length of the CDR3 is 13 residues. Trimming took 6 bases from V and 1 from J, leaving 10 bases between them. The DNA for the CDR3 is TGTGCCAGCAGGCTACCGCCTTCCTACGAGCAGTACTTC. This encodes CASRLPPSYEQYF.

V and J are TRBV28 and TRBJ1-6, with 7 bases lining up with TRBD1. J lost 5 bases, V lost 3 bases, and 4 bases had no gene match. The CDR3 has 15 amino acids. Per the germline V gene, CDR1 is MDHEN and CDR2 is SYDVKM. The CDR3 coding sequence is TGTGCCAGCAGTTTTGGCGGGACAGATAATTCACCCCTCCACTTT. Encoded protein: CASSFGGTDNSPLHF. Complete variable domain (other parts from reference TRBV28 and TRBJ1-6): DVKVTQSSRYLVKRTGEKVFLECVQDMDHENMFWYRQDPGLGLRLIYFSYDVKMKEKGDIPEGYSVSREKKERFSLILESASTNQTSMYLCASSFGGTDNSPLHFGNGTRLTVT.

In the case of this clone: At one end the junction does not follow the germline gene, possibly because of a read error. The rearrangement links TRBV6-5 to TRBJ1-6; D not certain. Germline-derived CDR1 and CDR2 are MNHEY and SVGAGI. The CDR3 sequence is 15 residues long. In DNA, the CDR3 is TGTGCAAGCATTCCTGAGCCAGGCGGAACTTCACCCCTCCACTTT. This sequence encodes CASIPEPGGTSPLHF.

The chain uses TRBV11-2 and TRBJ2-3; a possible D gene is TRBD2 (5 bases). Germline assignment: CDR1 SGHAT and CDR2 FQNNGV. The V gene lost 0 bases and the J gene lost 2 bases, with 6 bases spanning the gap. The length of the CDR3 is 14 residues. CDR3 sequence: CASSLDRDTDTQYF. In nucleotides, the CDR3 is TGTGCCAGCAGCTTAGACCGGGACACAGATACGCAGTATTTT.